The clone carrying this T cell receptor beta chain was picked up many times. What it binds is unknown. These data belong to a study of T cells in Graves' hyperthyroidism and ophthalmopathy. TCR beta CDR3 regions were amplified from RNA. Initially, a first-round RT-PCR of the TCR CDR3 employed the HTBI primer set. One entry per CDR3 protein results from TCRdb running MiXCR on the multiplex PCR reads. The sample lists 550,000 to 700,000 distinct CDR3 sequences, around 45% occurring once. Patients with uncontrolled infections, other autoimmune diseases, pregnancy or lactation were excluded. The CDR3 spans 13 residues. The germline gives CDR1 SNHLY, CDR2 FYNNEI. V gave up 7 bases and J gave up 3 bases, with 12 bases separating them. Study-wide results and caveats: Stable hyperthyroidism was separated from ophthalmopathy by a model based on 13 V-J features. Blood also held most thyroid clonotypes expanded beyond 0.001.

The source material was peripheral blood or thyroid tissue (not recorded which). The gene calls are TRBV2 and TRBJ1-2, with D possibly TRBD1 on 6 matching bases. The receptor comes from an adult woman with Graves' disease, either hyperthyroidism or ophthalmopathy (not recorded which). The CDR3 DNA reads TGTGCCAGCACCTTGGACAGTGACTATGGCTACACCTTC. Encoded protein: CASTLDSDYGYTF.